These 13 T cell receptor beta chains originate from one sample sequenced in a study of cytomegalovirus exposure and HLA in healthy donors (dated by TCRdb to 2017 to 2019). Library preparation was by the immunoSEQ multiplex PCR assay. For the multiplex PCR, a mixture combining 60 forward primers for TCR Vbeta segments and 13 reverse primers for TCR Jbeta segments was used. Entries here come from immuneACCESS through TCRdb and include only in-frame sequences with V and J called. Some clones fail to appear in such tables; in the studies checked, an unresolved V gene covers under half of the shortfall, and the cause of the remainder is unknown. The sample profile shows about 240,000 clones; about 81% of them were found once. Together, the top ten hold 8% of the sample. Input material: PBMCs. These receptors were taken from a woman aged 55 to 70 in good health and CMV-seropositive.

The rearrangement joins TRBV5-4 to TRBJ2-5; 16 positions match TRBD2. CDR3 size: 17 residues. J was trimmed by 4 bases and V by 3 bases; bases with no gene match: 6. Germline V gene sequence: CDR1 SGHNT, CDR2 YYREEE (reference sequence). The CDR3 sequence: CASSSMGLAGGLETQYF. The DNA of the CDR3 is TGTGCCAGCAGCTCGATGGGACTAGCGGGAGGGTTAGAGACCCAGTACTTC.

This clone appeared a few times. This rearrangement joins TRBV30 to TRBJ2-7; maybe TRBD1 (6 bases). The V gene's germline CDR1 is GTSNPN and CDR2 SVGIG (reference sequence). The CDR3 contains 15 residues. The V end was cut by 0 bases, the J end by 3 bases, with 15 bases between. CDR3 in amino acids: CAWSVRTVVLYEQYF. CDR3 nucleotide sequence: TGTGCCTGGAGTGTTAGGACAGTAGTTCTCTACGAGCAGTACTTC.

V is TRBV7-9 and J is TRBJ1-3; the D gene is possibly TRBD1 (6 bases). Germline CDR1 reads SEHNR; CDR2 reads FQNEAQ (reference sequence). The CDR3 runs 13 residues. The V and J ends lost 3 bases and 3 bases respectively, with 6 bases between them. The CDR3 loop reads CASSFRGGNTIYF. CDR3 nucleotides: TGTGCCAGCAGCTTCAGGGGTGGAAACACCATATATTTT.

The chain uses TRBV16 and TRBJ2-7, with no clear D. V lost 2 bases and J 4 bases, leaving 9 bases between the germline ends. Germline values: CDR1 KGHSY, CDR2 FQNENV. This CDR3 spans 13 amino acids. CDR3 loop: CASSQNSRYEQYF. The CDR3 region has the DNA TGTGCCAGCAGCCAAAACAGCAGGTACGAGCAGTACTTC.

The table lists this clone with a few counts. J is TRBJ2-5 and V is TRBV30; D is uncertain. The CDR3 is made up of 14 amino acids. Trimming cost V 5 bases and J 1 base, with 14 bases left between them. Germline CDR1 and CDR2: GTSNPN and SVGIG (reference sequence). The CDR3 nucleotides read TGTGCCTGGGGTCCTTTAACGAGCCAAGAGACCCAGTACTTC. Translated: CAWGPLTSQETQYF.

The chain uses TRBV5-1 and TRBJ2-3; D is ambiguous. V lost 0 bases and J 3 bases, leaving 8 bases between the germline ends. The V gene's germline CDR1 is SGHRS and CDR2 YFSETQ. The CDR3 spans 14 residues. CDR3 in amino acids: CASSLAPLTDTQYF. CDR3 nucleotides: TGCGCCAGCAGCTTGGCCCCCCTGACAGATACGCAGTATTTT.

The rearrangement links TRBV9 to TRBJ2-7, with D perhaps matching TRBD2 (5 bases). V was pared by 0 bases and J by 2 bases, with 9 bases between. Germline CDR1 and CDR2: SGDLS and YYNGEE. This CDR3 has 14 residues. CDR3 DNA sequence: TGTGCCAGCAGCGTAGATTGGGAGCCCTACGAGCAGTACTTC. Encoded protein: CASSVDWEPYEQYF.

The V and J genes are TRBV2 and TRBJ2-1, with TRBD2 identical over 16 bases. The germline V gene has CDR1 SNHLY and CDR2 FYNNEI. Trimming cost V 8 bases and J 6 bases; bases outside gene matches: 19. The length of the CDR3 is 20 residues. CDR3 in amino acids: CASPLKMGLAGGPVGNEQFF. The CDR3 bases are TGTGCCAGCCCACTAAAAATGGGACTAGCGGGAGGGCCGGTAGGCAATGAGCAGTTCTTC.

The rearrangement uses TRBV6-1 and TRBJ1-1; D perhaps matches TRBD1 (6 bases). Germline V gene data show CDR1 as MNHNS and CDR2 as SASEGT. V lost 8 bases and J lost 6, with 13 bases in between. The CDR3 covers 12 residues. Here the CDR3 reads CASGRGSPEAFF. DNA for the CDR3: TGTGCCAGCGGAAGGGGGTCTCCTGAAGCTTTCTTT.

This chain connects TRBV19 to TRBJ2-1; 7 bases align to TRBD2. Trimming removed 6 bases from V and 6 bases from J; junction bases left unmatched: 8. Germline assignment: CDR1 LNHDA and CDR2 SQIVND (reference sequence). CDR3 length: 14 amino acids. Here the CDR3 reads CASSRLAEVNEQFF. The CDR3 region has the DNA TGTGCCAGTAGCCGACTAGCAGAGGTCAATGAGCAGTTCTTC.

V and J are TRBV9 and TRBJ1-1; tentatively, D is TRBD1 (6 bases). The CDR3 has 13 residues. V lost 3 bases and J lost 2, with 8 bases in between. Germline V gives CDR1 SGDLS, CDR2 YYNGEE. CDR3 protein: CASSAGTNTEAFF. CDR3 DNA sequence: TGTGCCAGCAGCGCGGGGACAAACACTGAAGCTTTCTTT.

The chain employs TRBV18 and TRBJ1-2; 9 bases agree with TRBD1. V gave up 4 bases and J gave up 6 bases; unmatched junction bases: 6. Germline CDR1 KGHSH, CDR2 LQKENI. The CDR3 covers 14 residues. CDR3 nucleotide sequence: TGTGCCAGCTCACTCGGACAGGGGACGGATGGCTACACCTTC. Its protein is CASSLGQGTDGYTF.

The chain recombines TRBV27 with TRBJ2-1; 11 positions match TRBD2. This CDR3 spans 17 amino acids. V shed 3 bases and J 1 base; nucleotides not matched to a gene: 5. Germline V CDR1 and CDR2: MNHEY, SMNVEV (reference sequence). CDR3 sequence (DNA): TGTGCCAGCAGTTTGGGAGTAGCGGGAGGGTCCTACAATGAGCAGTTCTTC. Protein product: CASSLGVAGGSYNEQFF.